A selection of T cell receptor beta chains follows, all from one sample in a study of spatial heterogeneity in lung cancer. TCRdb passed the 5' RACE reads through MiXCR, listing each CDR3 protein once. Counted here are 40,000 to 45,000 distinct CDR3 sequences, 22% occurring once; the ten biggest clones make up about 7%. The specimen comprised PBMCs, sampled at follow-up. These receptors all come from a female donor with early-stage non-small cell lung cancer. The conserved cysteine and the conserved F or W are not part of the CDR3 here.

V	J	CDR3
TRBV5-1	TRBJ2-3	ASSWQEEADTQY
TRBV20-1	TRBJ2-1	SARAGRNEQF
TRBV9	TRBJ1-1	ASSVLTRTEAF
TRBV4-1	TRBJ2-2	ASSQGLNTGELF
TRBV6-5	TRBJ2-3	ASSYSLLAGVPDTQY
TRBV3-1	TRBJ2-3	ASSQGGRGDTDTQY
TRBV18	TRBJ2-7	ASSPTWETSYEQY
TRBV20-1	TRBJ2-1	SASYGGQF
TRBV15	TRBJ1-1	ATSRDKGSTEAF
TRBV20-1	TRBJ2-1	SAPRLAGGREQF
TRBV12-3/TRBV12-4	TRBJ1-3	ASKGQHSGNTIY
TRBV27	TRBJ2-5	ASAEGTEETQY
TRBV4-2	TRBJ2-1	ASRLSGTGPGNEQF
TRBV7-9	TRBJ2-1	ASSFRGLANEQF
TRBV20-1	TRBJ1-2	SARPPGGGNYGYT
TRBV28	TRBJ1-5	ASTGTGLPQH
TRBV7-2	TRBJ2-5	ASSPGRAAETQY
TRBV12-5	TRBJ1-1	ASGLDPEQSEAF
TRBV14	TRBJ1-2	ASSQTGVNGYT
TRBV29-1	TRBJ1-2	SVGPGGYGYT
TRBV5-6	TRBJ2-2	ASSSLTANTGELF
TRBV5-1	TRBJ1-1	ASSLGTENTEAF
TRBV7-6	TRBJ2-5	ASSPRLAQETQY
TRBV18	TRBJ1-1	ASSPSSRNTEAF
TRBV20-1	TRBJ2-2	SASEVAGAGELF